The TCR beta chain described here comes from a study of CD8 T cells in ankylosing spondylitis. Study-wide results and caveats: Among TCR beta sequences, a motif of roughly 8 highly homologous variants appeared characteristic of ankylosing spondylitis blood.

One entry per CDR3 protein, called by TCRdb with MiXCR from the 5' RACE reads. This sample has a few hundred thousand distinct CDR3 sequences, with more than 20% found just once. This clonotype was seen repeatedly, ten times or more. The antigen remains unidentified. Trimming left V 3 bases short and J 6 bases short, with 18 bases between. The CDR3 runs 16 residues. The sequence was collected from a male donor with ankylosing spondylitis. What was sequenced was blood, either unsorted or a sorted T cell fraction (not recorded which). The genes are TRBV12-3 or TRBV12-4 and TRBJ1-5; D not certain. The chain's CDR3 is CASSLARGIPGQPQHF. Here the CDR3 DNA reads TGTGCCAGCAGTTTGGCCCGAGGGATCCCCGGTCAGCCCCAGCATTTT.